This T cell receptor (beta chain) is from a study of human T cells and chemical hapten exposure. This CDR3 is built from 11 residues. In germline, CDR1 is SQVTM, CDR2 ANQGSEA. Trimming removed 4 bases from V and 15 bases from J; junction bases left unmatched: 8. Time point specified: patch test 2, 6 weeks after DPC sensitization. Treatment noted: therapeutic diphenylcyclopropenone sensitization with weekly scalp DPC. In this sample, this clonotype turned up a few times. Each CDR3 protein is one row after TCRdb ran MiXCR on the RACE reads. The sample carries 65,000 to 100,000 distinct CDR3 sequences, about 6.6% recorded once.

The rearrangement uses TRBV29-1 and TRBJ2-3; 9 positions agree with TRBD1. This specimen consisted of whole blood, obtained in connection with sensitization to the hapten diphenylcyclopropenone (DPC). This clonotype was sampled from a woman aged 25 to 39 with alopecia areata. Some clones in this sample may be carry-over from other donors' samples. As DNA, the CDR3 is TGCAGCGTTGGAGGGGACAGGGCCGAATATTTT. It specifies CSVGGDRAEYF.